The next 29 T cell receptor beta chains were all read from a single sample in a study of regulatory T cells in long-lasting Graves disease. The time point was: persistent/refractory GD, antithyroid drugs over 5 years with positive TRAb. RNA extracted from PBMCs served as the sequencing template. iRepertoire HTBI primers and Arm-PCR of CDR3 regions built TCR beta libraries. TCRdb ran MiXCR on the multiplex PCR reads and lists one entry per CDR3 protein. The sample consists of roughly 400,000 distinct CDR3 sequences, about 20% of them appearing once. The sample here was peripheral blood mononuclear cells (PBMCs), taken when the disease was refractory, from a patient treated with antithyroid drugs. These receptors were collected from a female donor with Graves disease.

This clonotype was seen many times. The V call is TRBV30, the J call TRBJ2-7, with TRBD1 identical over 8 bases. From germline, CDR1 is GTSNPN and CDR2 SVGIG (reference sequence). CDR3 length: 14 amino acids. V gave up 2 bases and J gave up 5 bases; unmatched junction bases: 8. DNA for the CDR3: TGTGCCTGGAGTCAGGGGGCGAGTGGAAACGAGCAGTACTTC. It is translated as CAWSQGASGNEQYF.

V gene TRBV28 combines with J gene TRBJ2-3; 7 bases map to TRBD1. The CDR3 runs to 15 residues. In germline, CDR1 is MDHEN, CDR2 SYDVKM. Trimming cost V 5 bases and J 3 bases; bases outside gene matches: 8. The CDR3 is CASSGGQLQTDTQYF. CDR3 in DNA: TGTGCCAGCAGTGGGGGACAGCTTCAAACAGATACGCAGTATTTT. The whole variable domain, filled in from reference TRBV28 and TRBJ2-3, reads DVKVTQSSRYLVKRTGEKVFLECVQDMDHENMFWYRQDPGLGLRLIYFSYDVKMKEKGDIPEGYSVSREKKERFSLILESASTNQTSMYLCASSGGQLQTDTQYFGPGTRLTVL.

This clonotype was recorded at least ten times. The chain recombines TRBV7-9 with TRBJ1-2; tentatively, D is TRBD1 (5 bases). With 1 base removed from V and 2 bases from J, the gap between germline ends came to 8 bases. Germline V lookup: CDR1 SEHNR, CDR2 FQNEAQ (reference sequence). This CDR3 has 14 residues. CDR3 DNA: TGTGCCAGCAGCTTAGATCAGGGAAACTATGGCTACACCTTC. Its protein product is CASSLDQGNYGYTF.

This clonotype showed up many times. The V gene is TRBV12-3 or TRBV12-4, the J gene TRBJ1-1; D perhaps matches TRBD1 (6 bases). Trimming pared 3 bases from V and 5 bases from J, leaving 13 bases between. This CDR3 region has 14 residues. DNA of the CDR3: TGTGCCAGCAGTTTGGGGGGGGCGCGTACTGAAGCTTTCTTT. This encodes CASSLGGARTEAFF.

Ten or more counts support this clonotype. This chain joins TRBV11-2 and TRBJ2-5; TRBD2 aligns across 9 bases. The ends lost 1 base at V and 4 bases at J; junction bases unmatched: 4. CDR3 length: 15 residues. Per the germline V gene, CDR1 is SGHAT and CDR2 is FQNNGV. This chain's CDR3 is CASSLGASGTETQYF. Here the CDR3 DNA reads TGTGCCAGCAGCTTAGGAGCTAGCGGGACAGAGACCCAGTACTTC.

This clonotype was counted a few times. V gene TRBV20-1 combines with J gene TRBJ2-7, with 8 bases matching TRBD1. Germline loops: CDR1 DFQATT, CDR2 SNEGSKA (reference sequence). Losses at the gene ends were 7 bases for V and 4 bases for J; bases not matched to a gene: 9. The CDR3 runs to 13 residues. In DNA, the CDR3 is TGCAGTGGTCGCCCTGGGACAGGTTACGAGCAGTACTTC. It yields the protein CSGRPGTGYEQYF.

Only a few counts were recorded for this clonotype. The chain carries TRBV29-1 and TRBJ1-2; 10 nucleotides agree with TRBD1. V lost 2 bases to trimming and J lost 7 bases; unmatched junction nucleotides: 10. The CDR3 is 15 residues long. Germline lookup yields CDR1 SQVTM and CDR2 ANQGSEA. The CDR3 loop is CSVEPGQGWLAGYTF. In DNA, the CDR3 is TGCAGCGTTGAACCGGGACAGGGGTGGTTGGCTGGCTACACCTTC.

This chain links TRBV11-2 with TRBJ2-7; D possibly corresponds to TRBD2 (5 bases). CDR3 length: 14 amino acids. Germline V gene sequence: CDR1 SGHAT, CDR2 FQNNGV. Trimming took 3 bases from V and 1 from J, leaving 10 bases between them. The CDR3 is CASSFSLASYEQYF. The CDR3 nucleotides are TGTGCCAGCAGCTTTTCGTTAGCGTCCTACGAGCAGTACTTC. Combining the CDR3 with reference TRBV11-2 and TRBJ2-7 gives the whole variable domain EAGVAQSPRYKIIEKRQSVAFWCNPISGHATLYWYQQILGQGPKLLIQFQNNGVVDDSQLPKDRFSAERLKGVDSTLKIQPAKLEDSAVYLCASSFSLASYEQYFGPGTRLTVT.

A note on this clonotype: Just one base apart from a much larger clone, this may be a read error. The gene calls are TRBV2 and TRBJ1-4; D is unclear. The CDR3 contains 14 residues. Trimming removed 6 bases from V and 8 bases from J, with 16 bases in between. Germline CDR1 is SNHLY and CDR2 is FYNNEI. CDR3 loop: CASRLQRAEEKLFF. DNA for the CDR3: TGTGCCAGCAGACTACAGAGGGCTGAAGAAAAACTGTTTTTT.

This clonotype has at least ten counts. The CDR3 region is CASSEIGGAGQPQHF. The CDR3 coding sequence is TGTGCCAGCAGTGAAATAGGGGGCGCGGGACAGCCCCAGCATTTT. The chain joins TRBV2 to TRBJ1-5, with 7 bases lining up with TRBD1. The CDR3 runs 15 residues. Germline CDR1 reads SNHLY; CDR2 reads FYNNEI. The V segment lost 2 bases and the J segment 7 bases; nucleotides outside the gene matches: 8.

This clonotype occurred a few times. The rearrangement links TRBV30 to TRBJ2-7; the D gene could be TRBD1 or TRBD2 (5 bases each). Germline V gene sequence: CDR1 GTSNPN, CDR2 SVGIG (reference sequence). The CDR3 runs 14 residues. V was trimmed by 2 bases and J by 0 bases, leaving 11 bases between them. This chain's CDR3 is CAWSYGTDSYEQYF. CDR3 bases: TGTGCCTGGAGTTACGGGACGGACTCCTACGAGCAGTACTTC.

With regard to this clonotype: This may be a read error, as it is one base from a much larger clone. The chain employs TRBV20-1 and TRBJ1-2; D ambiguous. The length of the CDR3 is 13 residues. V lost 5 bases and J 6 bases, leaving 16 bases between the germline ends. Germline CDR1 is DFQATT and CDR2 is SNEGSKA (reference sequence). The CDR3 loop is CSAAVNIWDGYTF. The CDR3 DNA sequence: TGCAGTGCTGCTGTTAACATTTGGGATGGCTACACCTTC.

This clonotype was recorded a few times. The chain couples TRBV3-1 to TRBJ2-7; D is possibly TRBD2 (5 bases). There are 15 residues in the CDR3. Trimming took off 0 bases at V and 6 bases at J, with 15 bases between the two ends. Germline CDR1 LGHDT, CDR2 YNNKEL (reference sequence). The chain's CDR3 is CASSQDPGSISEQYF. The CDR3 coding sequence is TGTGCCAGCAGCCAAGACCCGGGGTCGATCTCCGAGCAGTACTTC.

In its sample, this clonotype was seen a few times. The chain has TRBV24-1 and TRBJ1-1; no firm D call. Germline V lookup: CDR1 KGHDR, CDR2 SFDVKD. Trimming removed 8 bases at V and 1 base at J, with 16 bases between. The CDR3 runs to 15 residues. As DNA, the CDR3 is TGTGCCACCACCCATATAAAAGGGTCGAACACTGAAGCTTTCTTT. This encodes CATTHIKGSNTEAFF.

At least ten counts were recorded for this clonotype. The chain couples TRBV6-2 or TRBV6-3 to TRBJ1-1; D not resolved. V lost 3 bases to trimming and J lost 1 base, with 12 bases between them. CDR3 length: 15 residues. Germline V gene lookup returns CDR1 MNHEY and CDR2 SVGEGT. The CDR3: CASSYPFGSNTEAFF. DNA for the CDR3: TGTGCCAGCAGTTATCCCTTCGGTTCGAACACTGAAGCTTTCTTT.

This clonotype has more than one count but fewer than ten. The J gene is TRBJ1-3, the V gene TRBV4-1; 10 bases map to TRBD1. This CDR3 is built from 15 residues. CDR1 is MGHRA and CDR2 is YSYEKL in the germline V gene. V lost 3 bases and J lost 2; bases outside the gene matches: 1. In nucleotides, the CDR3 is TGCGCCAGCAGCCAGGACAGGGGGACTGGAAACACCATATATTTT. Translated: CASSQDRGTGNTIYF.

The V call is TRBV7-2, the J call TRBJ1-3, with no clear D. This CDR3 is 15 amino acids long. CDR1 and CDR2 (germline): SGHTA, FQGNSA. V shed 5 bases and J shed 0 bases, with 11 bases lying between them. The CDR3 DNA follows: TGTGCCAGCAGCCTGACCCTAAGCTCTGGAAACACCATATATTTT. Amino acids: CASSLTLSSGNTIYF.

In its sample, this clonotype was seen many times. The chain has TRBV29-1 and TRBJ1-5; possibly TRBD1 for D (5 bases). Germline-derived CDR1 and CDR2 are SQVTM and ANQGSEA. This CDR3 region has 12 residues. Trimming removed 4 bases from V and 5 bases from J, with 9 bases in between. CDR3 region: CSVAGSDQPQHF. CDR3 DNA sequence: TGCAGCGTTGCAGGGTCCGATCAGCCCCAGCATTTT.

This clonotype was seen ten or more times. V usage is TRBV24-1 and J usage is TRBJ2-5, with D perhaps TRBD2 (6 bases). CDR1 is KGHDR and CDR2 is SFDVKD in the germline V gene. The CDR3 consists of 15 residues. Trimming stripped 4 bases from V and 2 bases from J, with 13 bases between. The CDR3 protein is CATSETGTLQETQYF. CDR3 sequence (DNA): TGTGCCACCAGTGAGACTGGGACTTTGCAAGAGACCCAGTACTTC.

This clonotype was seen ten or more times. The V gene is TRBV28, the J gene TRBJ1-2; D ambiguous. Germline V gene data show CDR1 as MDHEN and CDR2 as SYDVKM. This CDR3 spans 11 amino acids. Trimming stripped 8 bases from V and 4 bases from J, with 8 bases between. As DNA, the CDR3 is TGTGCCAGCGAACAGCTCTATGGCTACACCTTC. Translation: CASEQLYGYTF.

This chain joins TRBV12-3 or TRBV12-4 and TRBJ1-2; possibly TRBD1 for D (5 bases). Trimming cost V 6 bases and J 8 bases, with 16 bases left between them. The CDR3 loop spans 13 amino acids. As DNA, the CDR3 is TGTGCCAGCAGCCGACCTATGGGGCTCGGCTACACCTTC. It specifies CASSRPMGLGYTF.

For this clonotype: A much larger clone lies a single base off, so this may be a read error. V is TRBV6-2 or TRBV6-3 and J is TRBJ1-2; D may be TRBD1 (5 bases). CDR3 size: 16 residues. Germline assignment: CDR1 MNHEY and CDR2 SVGEGT. CDR3 region: CAGSYSLGTVDYGYTF. The CDR3 coding sequence is TGTGCCGGCAGTTACTCACTCGGGACGGTGGACTATGGCTACACCTTC.

The chain carries TRBV6-5 and TRBJ2-7; D unclear. CDR3 length: 15 residues. Germline CDR1 and CDR2: MNHEY and SVGAGI. V dropped 0 bases and J dropped 6 bases, with 15 bases sitting between them. Here the CDR3 DNA reads TGTGCCAGCAGTTACTCGTTGACCGTTATCGGCGAGCAGTACTTC. Amino acids: CASSYSLTVIGEQYF.

This clonotype was observed many times. This sequence joins TRBV2 and TRBJ2-3, with no clear D. Trimming removed 6 bases from V and 1 base from J, with 2 bases in between. The CDR3 sequence is 11 residues long. Germline V CDR1 and CDR2: SNHLY, FYNNEI. CDR3 residues: CASSRTDTQYF. DNA of the CDR3: TGTGCCAGCAGCCGCACAGATACGCAGTATTTT.

The sample holds a few counts of this clonotype. The gene calls are TRBV19 and TRBJ2-2; D gene uncertain. The length of the CDR3 is 15 residues. Trimming cost V 5 bases and J 1 base, with 11 bases left between them. The germline gives CDR1 LNHDA, CDR2 SQIVND (reference sequence). The CDR3 DNA is TGTGCCAGTAGTCCCGACAACCTGAACACCGGGGAGCTGTTTTTT. It yields the protein CASSPDNLNTGELFF.

This clonotype was picked up a small number of times. J is TRBJ2-3 and V is TRBV2; perhaps TRBD2 as D (5 bases). V was shortened by 1 base and J by 3 bases, with 14 bases between the two germline ends. From germline, CDR1 is SNHLY and CDR2 FYNNEI. The CDR3 consists of 16 residues. CDR3 nucleotide sequence: TGTGCCAGCAGTGAAGATGAGGGAGAGGTGACAGATACGCAGTATTTT. Its protein is CASSEDEGEVTDTQYF.

This clonotype was found many times. The chain is built from TRBV27 and TRBJ1-1; possibly TRBD1 for D (5 bases). Trimming took off 6 bases at V and 2 bases at J, with 13 bases between the two ends. This CDR3 has 14 residues. Germline loops: CDR1 MNHEY, CDR2 SMNVEV (reference sequence). CDR3 protein: CASSTGPRNTEAFF. CDR3 nucleotides: TGTGCCAGCAGCACAGGTCCGCGAAACACTGAAGCTTTCTTT.

This clonotype was seen at least ten times. The DNA of the CDR3 is TGCGCCAGCTCGAGTGGACGGACCCAAGAGACCCAGTACTTC. This codes for CASSSGRTQETQYF. The gene calls are TRBV10-2 and TRBJ2-5; D gene ambiguous. CDR1 WSHSY and CDR2 SAAADI come from the germline V gene. The CDR3 length is 14 residues. The V end was cut by 8 bases, the J end by 1 base, with 14 bases between.

At least ten counts were recorded for this clonotype. The chain couples TRBV2 to TRBJ1-1; TRBD1 might be the D (5 bases). Germline V gene sequence: CDR1 SNHLY, CDR2 FYNNEI. V lost 2 bases, J lost 4 bases, and 8 bases lay in between. The CDR3 length is 13 residues. The CDR3 DNA follows: TGTGCCAGCAGTGAATGGGGGAGCACTGAAGCTTTCTTT. Translation: CASSEWGSTEAFF.